The present T cell receptor beta chain was sequenced within a study of OX40 agonist ivuxolimab in advanced cancers. In the study overall: The dose-escalation cohort was about 80% male, with a mean age of approximately 62 years, ranging roughly 23 to 90. Overall study findings and caveats: Which antigen the expanded peripheral T cells recognized is unknown. Among the least clonally expanded were partial responders at 0.1-3.0 mg/kg.

In the case of this clone: Antigen specificity is unknown.

Sequencing used immunoSEQ multiplex PCR; TCRdb keeps in-frame clones, though not all of them. The data hold about 48,000 clones, with more than 85% observed a single time. Trimming cost V 4 bases and J 6 bases, with 15 bases left between them. The CDR3 is 14 amino acids. Per germline, CDR1 SGHKS and CDR2 YYEKEE (reference sequence). The TCR was taken from an adult with an advanced solid tumor such as melanoma, head and neck, liver or kidney cancer. Specimen: CD4+ or CD8+ T cells sorted from blood, collected in a trial of the OX40 agonist ivuxolimab. The chain links TRBV5-5 to TRBJ2-3; D is uncertain. CDR3 DNA: TGTGCCAGCAGCCCATTCAGTGGCATGGATACGCAGTATTTT. Protein: CASSPFSGMDTQYF.